The clone carrying this TCR beta chain occurred a few times. This sample is drawn from a study of post-analysis software for immune sequencing data. Tagging with unique molecular identifiers was a feature of the TCR beta cDNA libraries. In TCRdb, the PCR reads were re-called with MiXCR into one record per CDR3 protein. The sample shows about 540,000 distinct CDR3 sequences, around a third of them seen only once. This clonotype was obtained from a girl aged 2 to 17 with multiple sclerosis. The specimen was blood.

The CDR3 sequence: CASSPRGRTEAFF. In DNA, the CDR3 is TGTGCCAGCAGCCCCAGGGGTCGGACCGAAGCTTTCTTT. J is TRBJ1-1 and V is TRBV3-1, with a possible D match to TRBD1 (6 bases). Trimming removed 4 bases at V and 8 bases at J, with 14 bases between. This CDR3 spans 13 amino acids. From germline, CDR1 is LGHDT and CDR2 YNNKEL (reference sequence).